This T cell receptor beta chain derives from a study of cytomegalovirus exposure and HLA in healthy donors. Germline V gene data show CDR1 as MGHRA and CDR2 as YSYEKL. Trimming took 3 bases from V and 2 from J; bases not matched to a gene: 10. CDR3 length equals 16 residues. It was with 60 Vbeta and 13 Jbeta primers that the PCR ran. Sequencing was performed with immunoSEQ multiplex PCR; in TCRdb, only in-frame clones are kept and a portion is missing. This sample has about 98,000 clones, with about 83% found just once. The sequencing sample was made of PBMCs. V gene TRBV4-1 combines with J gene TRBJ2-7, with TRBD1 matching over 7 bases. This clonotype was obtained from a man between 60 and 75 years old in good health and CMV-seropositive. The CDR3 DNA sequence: TGCGCCAGCAGCCAGGTCTACGGACAGGCGACCTACGAGCAGTACTTC. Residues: CASSQVYGQATYEQYF.